This T cell receptor beta chain was recovered during a study of identical twins. General study findings and limits: Out-of-frame alpha sequences common to twins were enriched for low generation probability.

Germline V gene lookup returns CDR1 SNHLY and CDR2 FYNNEI. The CDR3 contains 13 residues. Via MiXCR, TCRdb re-called the 5' RACE reads, giving one row per CDR3 protein. Of approximately 410,000 distinct CDR3 sequences in the sample, around a sixth were seen once. Points on this clonotype: Its antigen is undetermined. Sequence at one end of the junction differs from germline and may be a read error.

The sequenced sample consisted of naive T cells sorted from blood. This sequence was found in a man between 45 and 60 years old in good health. The chain couples TRBV2 to TRBJ2-7, with 7 nucleotides matching TRBD2. CDR3 DNA sequence: TGTGCCAGCAGTAAAGCGGGAAAGTCCGAGCAGTACTTC. Protein: CASSKAGKSEQYF.